This TCR beta chain is drawn from a study of early T cells in non-severe SARS-CoV-2 infection. The length of the CDR3 is 16 residues. Germline loops: CDR1 SGHVS, CDR2 FNYEAQ. With 0 bases clipped from V and 1 base from J, the junction kept 3 bases outside the gene matches. As regards this clonotype: The target antigen is unknown.

Study-wide results and limits: Private and CD4 specificities were missed by VDJdb matching, skewed to anti-spike CD8.

TCRdb passed the 5' RACE reads through MiXCR, listing each CDR3 protein once. Counted here are tens of thousands of distinct CDR3 sequences, around 20% occurring once; the ten biggest clones make up about 8.2%. The source material was whole blood, sampled at baseline. This TCR was sampled from an adult who was a healthcare worker with PCR-confirmed SARS-CoV-2 infection or an uninfected control (not recorded which). The chain combines TRBV7-6 with TRBJ1-1; 9 nucleotides agree with TRBD1. The DNA for the CDR3 is TGTGCCAGCAGCTTAGCGTGGGACAGGGAGAACACTGAAGCTTTCTTT. Amino acid sequence: CASSLAWDRENTEAFF.